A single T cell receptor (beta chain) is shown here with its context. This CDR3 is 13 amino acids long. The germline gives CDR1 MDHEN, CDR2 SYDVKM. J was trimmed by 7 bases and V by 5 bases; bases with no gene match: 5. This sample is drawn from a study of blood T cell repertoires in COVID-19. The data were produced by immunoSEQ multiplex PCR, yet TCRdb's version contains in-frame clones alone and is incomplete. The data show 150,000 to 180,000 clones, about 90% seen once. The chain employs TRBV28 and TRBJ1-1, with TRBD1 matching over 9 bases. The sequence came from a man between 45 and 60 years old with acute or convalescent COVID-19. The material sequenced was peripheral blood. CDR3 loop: CASSLTGGGEAFF. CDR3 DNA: TGTGCCAGCAGTCTTACAGGGGGCGGTGAAGCTTTCTTT.